Listed below are T cell receptor beta chains from one sample, sequenced in a study of blood T cell repertoires in COVID-19. TCRdb keeps only in-frame clones here, not all; method: immunoSEQ multiplex PCR. The data contain some 150,000 clones, roughly 79% of them singletons. The sequencing sample was made of peripheral blood. The receptors derive from a human donor with acute or convalescent COVID-19. The donor label of this sample is uncertain. CDR3s include the opening cysteine and the closing phenylalanine or tryptophan. The D gene is left open where the match is weak. Only part of the rows carry a size: once, few, many, or a class if the clone is expanded.

d_gene	abundance	v_gene	j_gene	CDR3aa	CDR3nt
TRBD1	-	TRBV6-2/TRBV6-3	TRBJ1-1	CASSPRGMNTEAFF	TGTGCCAGCAGTCCCAGGGGGATGAACACTGAAGCTTTCTTT
-	-	TRBV5-6	TRBJ2-1	CASSWRAPNHNEQFF	TGTGCCAGCAGCTGGAGAGCGCCCAACCACAATGAGCAGTTCTTC
-	once	TRBV9	TRBJ1-2	CASSFQVNYGYTF	TGTGCCAGCAGCTTCCAGGTTAACTATGGCTACACCTTC
TRBD2	-	TRBV9	TRBJ2-3	CASSVRLAGTDTQYF	TGTGCCAGCAGCGTCCGACTAGCGGGGACAGATACGCAGTATTTT
TRBD1	-	TRBV24-1	TRBJ2-2	CATSDSFGTGGIGELFF	TGTGCCACCAGTGATTCCTTTGGGACAGGGGGCATCGGGGAGCTGTTTTTT
-	few	TRBV6-5	TRBJ1-2	CASSYSTASYGYTF	TGTGCCAGCAGTTACTCGACAGCCTCCTATGGCTACACCTTC
TRBD1	-	TRBV5-1	TRBJ1-1	CASSLGTGDTEAFF	TGCGCCAGCAGCCTAGGGACAGGAGACACTGAAGCTTTCTTT
-	-	TRBV11-3	TRBJ1-1	CASSLAPSTEAFF	TGTGCCAGCAGCTTAGCTCCGTCCACTGAAGCTTTCTTT
TRBD1	-	TRBV7-9	TRBJ2-7	CASSSGTGYPYEQYF	TGTGCCAGCAGCTCTGGGACAGGGTACCCCTACGAGCAGTACTTC
-	-	TRBV7-8	TRBJ1-2	CASRPTQGSYGYTF	TGTGCCAGCCGCCCGACGCAGGGGTCGTACGGCTACACCTTC
-	few	TRBV30	TRBJ2-2	CAWSVHPNTGELFF	TGTGCCTGGAGTGTACACCCGAACACCGGGGAGCTGTTTTTT
TRBD2	-	TRBV9	TRBJ2-1	CASSVAGGSGNEQFF	TGTGCCAGCAGCGTAGCGGGGGGGTCGGGGAATGAGCAGTTCTTC
TRBD1	-	TRBV24-1	TRBJ1-5	CATSGTGKGQPQHF	TGTGCCACCAGTGGGACAGGGAAGGGGCAGCCCCAGCATTTT
TRBD2	-	TRBV6-1	TRBJ2-5	CASSEEASGGVLQETQYF	TGTGCCAGCAGTGAAGAGGCTAGCGGGGGAGTTCTACAAGAGACCCAGTACTTC
TRBD1	few	TRBV6-5	TRBJ2-7	CASSRDRDVTYEQYF	TGTGCCAGCAGTCGCGACAGGGATGTAACCTACGAGCAGTACTTC
TRBD1	-	TRBV7-8	TRBJ1-5	CASSRGRSQPQHF	TGTGCCAGCAGCAGGGGGCGCAGTCAGCCCCAGCATTTT
-	-	TRBV30	TRBJ2-3	CAFQGGGRLDTQYF	TGTGCCTTCCAAGGGGGGGGGCGTTTGGATACGCAGTATTTT
-	-	TRBV3-1/TRBV3-2	TRBJ2-2	CASSPLDSSTGELFF	TGTGCCAGCAGCCCTTTGGACAGCAGCACCGGGGAGCTGTTTTTT
TRBD1	-	TRBV9	TRBJ2-6	CASSAWDSSGANVLTF	TGTGCCAGCAGCGCTTGGGACAGCTCTGGGGCCAACGTCCTGACTTTC
-	-	TRBV29-1	TRBJ2-2	CSVRRLGELFF	TGCAGCGTCAGGCGCCTGGGGGAGCTGTTTTTT
TRBD2	few	TRBV15	TRBJ2-7	CATSRGRGEEQYF	TGTGCCACCAGCAGAGGACGGGGGGAGGAGCAGTACTTC
-	-	TRBV6-5	TRBJ2-2	CASTPSGGHTGELFF	TGTGCCAGCACCCCGTCGGGGGGCCACACCGGGGAGCTGTTTTTT
TRBD1	-	TRBV5-4	TRBJ2-4	CASSLATGVENIQYF	TGTGCCAGCAGCTTGGCTACAGGGGTTGAAAACATTCAGTACTTC
-	-	TRBV6-5	TRBJ2-4	CASTSQGIQYF	TGTGCCAGCACCTCGCAGGGTATTCAGTACTTC
-	-	TRBV5-1	TRBJ1-1	CASTIQEGRGTEAFF	TGCGCCAGCACTATCCAGGAGGGACGAGGCACTGAAGCTTTCTTT
TRBD1	-	TRBV4-1	TRBJ2-3	CASSHDRVGGTDTQYF	TGCGCCAGCAGCCATGACAGGGTCGGAGGCACAGATACGCAGTATTTT
-	-	TRBV2	TRBJ1-1	CASSVIQGGTEAFF	TGTGCCAGCAGTGTAATACAGGGTGGGACTGAAGCTTTCTTT
-	-	TRBV7-8	TRBJ1-6	CASSLIGGFSYNSPLHF	TGTGCCAGCAGCTTAATCGGGGGATTCTCCTATAATTCACCCCTCCACTTT